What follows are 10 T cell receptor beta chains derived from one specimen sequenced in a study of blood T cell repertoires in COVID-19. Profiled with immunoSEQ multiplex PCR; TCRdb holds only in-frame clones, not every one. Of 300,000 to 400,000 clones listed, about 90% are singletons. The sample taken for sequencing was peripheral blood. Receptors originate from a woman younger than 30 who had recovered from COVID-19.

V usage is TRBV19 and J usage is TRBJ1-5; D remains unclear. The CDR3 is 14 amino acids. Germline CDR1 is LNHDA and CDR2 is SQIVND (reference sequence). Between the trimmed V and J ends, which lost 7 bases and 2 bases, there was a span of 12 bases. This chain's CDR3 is CASINTQRNQPQHF. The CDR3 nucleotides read TGTGCCAGTATCAACACACAACGCAATCAGCCCCAGCATTTT. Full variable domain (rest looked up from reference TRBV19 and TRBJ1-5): DGGITQSPKYLFRKEGQNVTLSCEQNLNHDAMYWYRQDPGQGLRLIYYSQIVNDFQKGDIAEGYSVSREKKESFPLTVTSAQKNPTAFYLCASINTQRNQPQHFGDGTRLSIL.

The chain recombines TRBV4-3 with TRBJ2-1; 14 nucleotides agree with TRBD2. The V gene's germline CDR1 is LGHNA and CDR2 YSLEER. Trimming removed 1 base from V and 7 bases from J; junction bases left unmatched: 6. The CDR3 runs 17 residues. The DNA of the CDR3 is TGCGCCAGCAGCCAAGGACTAGCGGGAGGGCCTTATAATGAGCAGTTCTTC. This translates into CASSQGLAGGPYNEQFF.

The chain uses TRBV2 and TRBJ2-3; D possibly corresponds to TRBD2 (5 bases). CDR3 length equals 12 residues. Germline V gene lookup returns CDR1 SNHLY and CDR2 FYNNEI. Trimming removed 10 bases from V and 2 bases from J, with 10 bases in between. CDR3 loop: CATRTSTDTQYF. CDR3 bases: TGTGCCACCAGGACTTCCACAGATACGCAGTATTTT.

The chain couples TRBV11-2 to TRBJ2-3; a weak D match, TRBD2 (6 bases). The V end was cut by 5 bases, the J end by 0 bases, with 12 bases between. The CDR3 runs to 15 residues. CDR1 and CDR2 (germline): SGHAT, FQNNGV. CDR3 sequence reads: CASSQLAVSTDTQYF. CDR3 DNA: TGTGCCAGCAGCCAATTAGCGGTCAGCACAGATACGCAGTATTTT.

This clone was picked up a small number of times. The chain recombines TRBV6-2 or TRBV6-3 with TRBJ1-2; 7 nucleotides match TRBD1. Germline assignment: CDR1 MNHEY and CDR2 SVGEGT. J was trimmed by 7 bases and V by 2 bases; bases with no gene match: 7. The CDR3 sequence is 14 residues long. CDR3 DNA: TGTGCCAGCAGTTACGCGACAACAGGGGCTGGCTACACCTTC. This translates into CASSYATTGAGYTF.

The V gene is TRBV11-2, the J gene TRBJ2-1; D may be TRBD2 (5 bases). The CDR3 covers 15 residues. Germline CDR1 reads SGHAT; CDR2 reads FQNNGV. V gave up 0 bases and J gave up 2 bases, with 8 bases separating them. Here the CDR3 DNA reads TGTGCCAGCAGCTTAGAGAGCGGAACCTACAATGAGCAGTTCTTC. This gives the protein CASSLESGTYNEQFF.

The CDR3 spells CASSFDSWDTEAFF. The CDR3 region has the DNA TGTGCCAGCAGCTTTGACAGCTGGGACACTGAAGCTTTCTTT. The chain joins TRBV5-8 to TRBJ1-1; a possible D gene is TRBD1 (5 bases). Germline-derived CDR1 and CDR2 are SGHTS and YDEGEE. The CDR3 has 14 residues. Trimming pared 2 bases from V and 3 bases from J, leaving 11 bases between.

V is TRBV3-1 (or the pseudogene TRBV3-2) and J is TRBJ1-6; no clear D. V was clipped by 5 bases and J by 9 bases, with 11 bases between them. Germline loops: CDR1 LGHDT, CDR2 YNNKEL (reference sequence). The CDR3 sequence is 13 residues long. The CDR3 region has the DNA TGTGCCAGCAGCTGGGAGCGGGGTTCACCCCTCCACTTT. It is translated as CASSWERGSPLHF.

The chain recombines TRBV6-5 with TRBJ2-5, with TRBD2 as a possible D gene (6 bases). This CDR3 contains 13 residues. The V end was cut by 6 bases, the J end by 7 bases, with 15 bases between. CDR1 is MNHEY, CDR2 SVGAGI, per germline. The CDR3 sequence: CASRRAGRGTQYF. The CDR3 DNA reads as TGTGCCAGCAGACGAGCGGGCCGGGGGACCCAGTACTTC.

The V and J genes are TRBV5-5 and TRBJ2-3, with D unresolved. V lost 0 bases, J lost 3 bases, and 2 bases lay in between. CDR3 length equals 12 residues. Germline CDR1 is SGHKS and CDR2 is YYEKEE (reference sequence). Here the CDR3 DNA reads TGTGCCAGCAGCTTGGCGACAGATACGCAGTATTTT. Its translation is CASSLATDTQYF.